The 14 T cell receptor beta chains given below trace back to one sample, sequenced in a study of blood T cell repertoires in COVID-19. Clones were sequenced by immunoSEQ multiplex PCR, and TCRdb holds only the in-frame ones, with some missing. The sample lists roughly 180,000 clones, 80% to 90% occurring once. The sequenced material came from peripheral blood. The receptor source for this set is a woman between 35 and 50 years old with COVID-19, enrolled during active disease.

V is TRBV30 and J is TRBJ1-5; D is ambiguous. Germline V gene lookup returns CDR1 GTSNPN and CDR2 SVGIG (reference sequence). The CDR3 loop spans 15 amino acids. V was clipped by 1 base and J by 3 bases, with 13 bases between them. In nucleotides, the CDR3 is TGTGCCTGGAGTGCCATGGGAGGGTACAATCAGCCCCAGCATTTT. Residues: CAWSAMGGYNQPQHF.

The rearrangement uses TRBV5-1 and TRBJ1-3, with a possible D match to TRBD1 (6 bases). The V end was cut by 0 bases, the J end by 1 base, with 17 bases between. Germline V lookup: CDR1 SGHRS, CDR2 YFSETQ. The CDR3 runs 18 residues. The CDR3: CASSLEVGRGWSGNTIYF. The CDR3 bases are TGCGCCAGCAGCTTGGAAGTCGGCAGGGGTTGGTCTGGAAACACCATATATTTT.

The chain carries TRBV5-6 and TRBJ2-2, with TRBD1 identical over 9 bases. J gave up 6 bases and V 0 bases, and 9 bases lay outside the gene matches. The CDR3 spans 17 residues. Germline loops: CDR1 SGHDT, CDR2 YYEEEE. The CDR3 DNA sequence: TGTGCCAGCAGCTTGGCTACAGGGGGCTTTTTCTCCGGGGAGCTGTTTTTT. Translated: CASSLATGGFFSGELFF.

The V gene is TRBV6-2 or TRBV6-3, the J gene TRBJ2-7; TRBD1 is a possible D gene (5 bases). V gave up 5 bases and J gave up 0 bases, with 14 bases separating them. The CDR3 runs 15 residues. Germline CDR1 reads MNHEY; CDR2 reads SVGEGT. In DNA form, the CDR3 reads TGTGCCAGCAGTACTGACAGCGACAGCTCCTACGAGCAGTACTTC. It is translated as CASSTDSDSSYEQYF.

The chain's CDR3 is CASSERTSGQETQYF. CDR3 bases: TGTGCCAGTAGTGAACGTACTAGCGGCCAAGAGACCCAGTACTTC. The chain links TRBV19 to TRBJ2-5; TRBD2 aligns across 8 bases. The CDR3 length is 15 residues. From germline, CDR1 is LNHDA and CDR2 SQIVND (reference sequence). V was clipped by 5 bases and J by 1 base; unmatched bases: 6.

V and J are TRBV29-1 and TRBJ2-2, with D perhaps matching TRBD1 (6 bases). Between the trimmed V and J ends, which lost 5 bases and 4 bases, there was a span of 14 bases. Germline V gives CDR1 SQVTM, CDR2 ANQGSEA. The CDR3 is made up of 14 amino acids. CDR3 DNA: TGCAGCGTTCCCCCACAGGGAAGCACCGGGGAGCTGTTTTTT. It translates to CSVPPQGSTGELFF.

CDR3 residues: CSVEGDGLAGDTQYF. The CDR3 DNA sequence: TGCAGCGTTGAGGGGGATGGGCTAGCGGGAGATACGCAGTATTTT. The V call is TRBV29-1, the J call TRBJ2-3; 8 positions agree with TRBD2. CDR1 is SQVTM, CDR2 ANQGSEA, per germline. Unmatched junction bases numbered 10, after V lost 3 bases and J lost 5 bases. CDR3 length: 15 residues.

This clone has only a few counts. The V and J genes are TRBV14 and TRBJ1-6, with unresolved D. The length of the CDR3 is 14 residues. V gave up 2 bases and J gave up 6 bases, with 8 bases separating them. Germline CDR1 is SGHDN and CDR2 is FVKESK. CDR3 amino acids: CASSQNRINSPLHF. The CDR3 DNA sequence: TGTGCCAGCAGCCAAAACAGAATTAATTCACCCCTCCACTTT.

The rearrangement uses TRBV7-3 and TRBJ2-1; no clear D gene. CDR1 and CDR2 (germline): SGHTA, FQGTGA. Trimming removed 0 bases from V and 0 bases from J, with 15 bases in between. CDR3 length equals 18 residues. As DNA, the CDR3 is TGTGCCAGCAGCTTAACCCTAGTAGCCTTGAGCTCCTACAATGAGCAGTTCTTC. This encodes CASSLTLVALSSYNEQFF.

This clone was seen just once. CDR3 sequence: CASSSGQGYGNEQFF. Written as DNA, the CDR3 is TGTGCCAGCAGCTCGGGACAGGGATATGGGAATGAGCAGTTCTTC. The chain joins TRBV7-3 to TRBJ2-1; TRBD1 aligns across 9 bases. Germline V CDR1 and CDR2: SGHTA, FQGTGA. The CDR3 covers 15 residues. J gave up 7 bases and V 4 bases, and 8 bases lay outside the gene matches.

The genes are TRBV9 and TRBJ2-7; D perhaps matches TRBD2 (6 bases). CDR3 size: 14 residues. Germline-derived CDR1 and CDR2 are SGDLS and YYNGEE. The germline V and J ends were trimmed by 3 bases and 2 bases, with 12 bases remaining between them. The CDR3 coding sequence is TGTGCCAGCAGCGCTAGACTAGATCCCTACGAGCAGTACTTC. It translates to CASSARLDPYEQYF. The entire variable domain, with the rest obtained from reference TRBV9 and TRBJ2-7, is as follows: DSGVTQTPKHLITATGQRVTLRCSPRSGDLSVYWYQQSLDQGLQFLIQYYNGEERAKGNILERFSAQQFPDLHSELNLSSLELGDSALYFCASSARLDPYEQYFGPGTRLTVT.

V is TRBV18 and J is TRBJ2-2, with 8 bases lining up with TRBD1. Germline CDR1 KGHSH, CDR2 LQKENI. The CDR3 loop spans 16 amino acids. V shed 4 bases and J 0 bases; nucleotides not matched to a gene: 4. CDR3 bases: TGTGCCAGCTCACGATTACAGGGGGCGAACACCGGGGAGCTGTTTTTT. Translation: CASSRLQGANTGELFF.

This chain connects TRBV29-1 to TRBJ2-3; possible D gene TRBD2, 6 bases. The ends were cut back, 7 bases at V and 8 bases at J, with 19 bases in the middle. The germline V gene has CDR1 SQVTM and CDR2 ANQGSEA. The CDR3 is 13 amino acids. CDR3 in amino acids: CSAVGGYGSTQYF. DNA of the CDR3: TGCAGCGCCGTGGGGGGATACGGGTCTACGCAGTATTTT.

The V call is TRBV12-5, the J call TRBJ2-3; TRBD2 matches at 16 bases. After removal of 5 bases from V and 0 bases from J, the junction contained 8 bases not matched to a gene. The CDR3 runs 19 residues. CDR1 is LGHNT, CDR2 FRNRAP, per germline. This CDR3 is CASGPGLAGGPTSTDTQYF. Written as DNA, the CDR3 is TGTGCTAGTGGTCCGGGACTAGCGGGGGGGCCCACTAGCACAGATACGCAGTATTTT.